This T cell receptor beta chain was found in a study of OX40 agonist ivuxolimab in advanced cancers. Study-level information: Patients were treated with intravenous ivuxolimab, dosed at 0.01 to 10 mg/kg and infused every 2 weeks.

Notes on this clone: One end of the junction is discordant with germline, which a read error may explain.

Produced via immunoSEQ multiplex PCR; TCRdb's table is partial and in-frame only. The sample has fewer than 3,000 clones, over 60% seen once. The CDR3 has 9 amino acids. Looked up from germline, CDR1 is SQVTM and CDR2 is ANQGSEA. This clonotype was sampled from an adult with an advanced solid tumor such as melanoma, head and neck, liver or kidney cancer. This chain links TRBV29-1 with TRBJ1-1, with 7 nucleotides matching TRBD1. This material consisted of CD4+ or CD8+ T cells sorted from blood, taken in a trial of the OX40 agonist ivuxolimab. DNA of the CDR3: TGCAGCGTCGGCCGGGACAGCCTTTTT. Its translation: CSVGRDSLF. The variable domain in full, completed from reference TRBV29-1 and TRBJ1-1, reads SAVISQKPSRDICQRGTSLTIQCQVDSQVTMMFWYRQQPGQSLTLIATANQGSEATYESGFVIDKFPISRPNLTFSTLTVSNMSPEDSSIYLCSVGRDSLFGQGTRLTVV.